The 19 T cell receptor beta chains listed next were all sequenced from one sample in a study of cytotoxic CD8 clonotypes in ibrutinib-treated CLL. Clones were read by immunoSEQ multiplex PCR, and TCRdb kept only the in-frame ones, dropping some. The profile covers some 290,000 clones, with around four fifths appearing a single time and roughly 6.3% taken by the ten largest. Sequencing used PBMCs, obtained before ibrutinib treatment. Source of these receptors: a human donor with chronic lymphocytic leukemia.

The chain employs TRBV18 and TRBJ1-2; 8 bases are a match to TRBD1. The CDR3 runs 17 residues. Germline V gives CDR1 KGHSH, CDR2 LQKENI. V was pared by 3 bases and J by 4 bases, with 13 bases of the junction left unmatched. The CDR3 DNA is TGTGCCAGCTCACCCTTCCGGACAGGGCTGATTAGCTATGGCTACACCTTC. Its protein is CASSPFRTGLISYGYTF.

The chain is built from TRBV30 and TRBJ1-2; D is unresolved. Germline V gene data show CDR1 as GTSNPN and CDR2 as SVGIG (reference sequence). Trimming removed 4 bases at V and 8 bases at J, with 14 bases between. CDR3 size: 12 residues. In DNA, the CDR3 is TGTGCCTGGACCAAAGGAGTAGCCGGCTACACCTTC. Its protein is CAWTKGVAGYTF.

The gene calls are TRBV13 and TRBJ2-7; no reliable D call. Germline V gene data show CDR1 as PRHDT and CDR2 as FYEKMQ (reference sequence). The CDR3 extends over 14 amino acids. V lost 0 bases and J lost 3, with 9 bases in between. The CDR3 reads CASSLGDKNYEQYF. The CDR3 nucleotides are TGTGCCAGCAGCTTAGGAGACAAAAACTACGAGCAGTACTTC.

The gene calls are TRBV2 and TRBJ2-7; 7 bases are a match to TRBD2. Germline values: CDR1 SNHLY, CDR2 FYNNEI. This CDR3 is 13 amino acids long. J lost 3 bases, V lost 10 bases, and 9 bases had no gene match. CDR3 protein: CATVGTTYYEQYF. DNA for the CDR3: TGTGCCACTGTCGGGACTACGTACTACGAGCAGTACTTC.

The chain employs TRBV27 and TRBJ2-7; D is uncertain. This CDR3 comprises 15 residues. Germline CDR1 MNHEY, CDR2 SMNVEV (reference sequence). V lost 7 bases and J 0 bases, leaving 16 bases between the germline ends. CDR3 bases: TGTGCCAGCAAGTTAAAAGAGCAAAGCTCCTACGAGCAGTACTTC. Its translation is CASKLKEQSSYEQYF.

This clone was counted a few times. The rearrangement joins TRBV27 to TRBJ1-4, with TRBD1 matching 10 bases. Germline V lookup: CDR1 MNHEY, CDR2 SMNVEV (reference sequence). The J segment lost 8 bases and the V segment lost 8 bases, leaving 5 bases of the junction unmatched. There are 13 residues in the CDR3. The CDR3 DNA reads as TGTGCCAGCGGGGACAGGGGTAGGGAAAAACTGTTTTTT. It is translated as CASGDRGREKLFF. Based on the CDR3 plus reference TRBV27 and TRBJ1-4, the full variable domain is EAQVTQNPRYLITVTGKKLTVTCSQNMNHEYMSWYRQDPGLGLRQIYYSMNVEVTDKGDVPEGYKVSRKEKRNFPLILESPSPNQTSLYFCASGDRGREKLFFGSGTQLSVL.

V is TRBV29-1 and J is TRBJ2-1; D is uncertain. The length of the CDR3 is 14 residues. Germline lookup yields CDR1 SQVTM and CDR2 ANQGSEA. Trimming removed 4 bases from V and 1 base from J, with 11 bases in between. For the CDR3, the DNA is TGCAGCGTTGCCCGGGTGGGGTCCTACAATGAGCAGTTCTTC. It encodes CSVARVGSYNEQFF.

The chain combines TRBV7-9 with TRBJ1-1; D remains ambiguous. The CDR3 sequence is 12 residues long. Germline V CDR1 and CDR2: SEHNR, FQNEAQ (reference sequence). Between the trimmed V and J ends, which lost 0 bases and 11 bases, there was a span of 10 bases. The CDR3 DNA sequence: TGTGCCAGCAGCTTAGCGACGCGTTCGGCTTTCTTT. It is translated as CASSLATRSAFF.

This clone showed up just once. The chain has TRBV7-2 and TRBJ2-7, with 10 bases fitting TRBD2. Germline CDR1 SGHTA, CDR2 FQGNSA. The CDR3 totals 14 residues. The trim removed 2 bases at V and 5 bases at J, leaving 3 bases unmatched. CDR3 sequence (DNA): TGTGCCAGCAGCTTAAGCCTAGCGGGAGACGAGCAGTACTTC. It codes for CASSLSLAGDEQYF.

The chain couples TRBV27 to TRBJ1-4; 7 bases are a match to TRBD1. The trim removed 3 bases at V and 7 bases at J, leaving 2 bases unmatched. CDR3 size: 13 residues. Germline V gives CDR1 MNHEY, CDR2 SMNVEV (reference sequence). As DNA, the CDR3 is TGTGCCAGCAGTTTCAGGGGGGGTGAAAAACTGTTTTTT. It yields the protein CASSFRGGEKLFF.

The sample holds a few counts of this clone. The gene calls are TRBV4-3 and TRBJ1-2; D unclear. Germline CDR1 is LGHNA and CDR2 is YSLEER. V shed 2 bases and J shed 4 bases, with 11 bases lying between them. The CDR3 consists of 14 residues. The CDR3 sequence: CASSQNSQSYGYTF. Written as DNA, the CDR3 is TGCGCCAGCAGCCAAAATAGTCAGTCCTATGGCTACACCTTC.

V gene TRBV6-6 combines with J gene TRBJ2-7; D is possibly TRBD1 or TRBD2 (7 bases each). There are 14 residues in the CDR3. CDR1 and CDR2 (germline): MNHNY, SVGAGI (reference sequence). Trimming stripped 6 bases from V and 4 bases from J, with 16 bases between. The CDR3 DNA is TGTGCCAGCAGCGGGGGGACAGATTTTTACGAGCAGTACTTC. Its translation: CASSGGTDFYEQYF.

This chain links TRBV18 with TRBJ2-1; D possibly corresponds to TRBD2 (5 bases). V was cut by 1 base and J by 4 bases, with 11 bases left in between. The CDR3 length is 15 residues. CDR1 is KGHSH and CDR2 is LQKENI in the germline V gene. The CDR3, as DNA: TGTGCCAGCTCACCACGAGGAGCGGTATACAATGAGCAGTTCTTC. It specifies CASSPRGAVYNEQFF.

The chain is built from TRBV6-1 and TRBJ2-7, with TRBD1 matching over 7 bases. The germline CDR1 and CDR2 sequences are MNHNS and SASEGT. V shed 6 bases, J shed 6 bases, and the junction held 8 bases outside the gene matches. This CDR3 is built from 13 residues. The CDR3 protein is CASRGQAGREQYF. For the CDR3, the DNA is TGTGCCAGCAGAGGACAGGCCGGACGCGAGCAGTACTTC.

This clone was detected once. The chain is built from TRBV7-2 and TRBJ1-2, with D uncertain. Germline CDR1 SGHTA, CDR2 FQGNSA. Trimming took 5 bases from V and 0 from J, leaving 13 bases between them. The length of the CDR3 is 15 residues. CDR3 sequence reads: CASSPPGRANYGYTF. In DNA form, the CDR3 reads TGTGCCAGCAGCCCCCCCGGGAGAGCTAACTATGGCTACACCTTC.

The V gene is TRBV19, the J gene TRBJ2-7; the match to TRBD2 covers 8 bases. The CDR3 is made up of 15 amino acids. Trimming removed 3 bases from V and 3 bases from J; junction bases left unmatched: 7. From germline, CDR1 is LNHDA and CDR2 SQIVND (reference sequence). For the CDR3, the DNA is TGTGCCAGTAGTATTGGAGCGGGAGCGGGCTACGAGCAGTACTTC. Encoded protein: CASSIGAGAGYEQYF.

Points on this clone: The junction departs from germline at one end; a sequencing error may be responsible. The rearrangement uses TRBV11-3 and TRBJ1-3, with TRBD1 as a possible D gene (5 bases). The CDR3 totals 15 residues. The germline gives CDR1 SGHNT, CDR2 YENEEA. The CDR3 nucleotides are TGTGCCAGCAGCTTAGATCCGGGACCTGGGAACACCATATATTTT. Amino acid sequence: CASSLDPGPGNTIYF.

To note about this clone: Additional DNA sequences in this sample encode the identical CDR3. Here the CDR3 reads CASSPGTGVNYGYTF. DNA of the CDR3: TGTGCCAGCTCGCCCGGGACAGGGGTTAACTATGGCTACACCTTC. The chain uses TRBV18 and TRBJ1-2, with TRBD1 matching over 10 bases. V lost 6 bases and J lost 1; bases outside the gene matches: 5. The CDR3 covers 15 residues. The germline V gene encodes CDR1 KGHSH and CDR2 LQKENI. Full variable domain (rest looked up from reference TRBV18 and TRBJ1-2): NAGVMQNPRHLVRRRGQEARLRCSPMKGHSHVYWYRQLPEEGLKFMVYLQKENIIDESGMPKERFSAEFPKEGPSILRIQQVVRGDSAAYFCASSPGTGVNYGYTFGSGTRLTVV.

The chain has TRBV5-6 and TRBJ1-1; D gene uncertain. This CDR3 has 12 residues. V gave up 5 bases and J gave up 5 bases, with 10 bases separating them. CDR1 and CDR2 (germline): SGHDT, YYEEEE. As DNA, the CDR3 is TGTGCCAGCAGAAGGGTAGGGACTGAAGCTTTCTTT. It specifies CASRRVGTEAFF.